Below, one T cell receptor (beta chain) is given with its context. This entry belongs to a study of blood T cell repertoires in COVID-19. The overall study: PBMCs, B-cell-depleted T cells, or T cells provided the cDNA or gDNA that made up the material.

Authors' methods: Estimation of nucleated cell counts was performed using reference gene primer amplification. Sequencing was performed with immunoSEQ multiplex PCR; in TCRdb, only in-frame clones are kept and a portion is missing. D and trimming come from the DNA, and the V and J calls and clone size come from that table. Counted here are 100,000 to 150,000 clones, approximately 70% occurring once; the ten biggest clones make up 1.9%. The J segment lost 4 bases and the V segment lost 1 base, leaving 3 bases of the junction unmatched. Germline V gene lookup returns CDR1 MGHRA and CDR2 YSYEKL. There are 16 residues in the CDR3.

This sequence originates from a woman between 65 and 79 years old with acute or convalescent COVID-19. The rearrangement joins TRBV4-1 to TRBJ2-1, with 11 bases that match TRBD1. The source material was peripheral blood. The DNA for the CDR3 is TGCGCCAGCAGCCAAGTGGGACAGGGGGGTTACAATGAGCAGTTCTTC. It translates to CASSQVGQGGYNEQFF.